The 9 T cell receptor beta chains below were found in one sample sequenced in a study of blood T cell repertoires in COVID-19. TCRdb keeps only in-frame clones here, not all; method: immunoSEQ multiplex PCR. The data contain a few hundred thousand clones, about 86% of them seen just once; the ten biggest clones take up about 3%. The sample comprised PBMCs or T cells enriched from blood (not recorded which). Receptors were obtained from a man in his forties or fifties who had recovered from COVID-19.

As concerns this clone: The sample carries other DNA sequences with the same CDR3. The genes are TRBV9 and TRBJ1-2; tentative D call: TRBD1 (5 bases). CDR1 and CDR2 (germline): SGDLS, YYNGEE. Trimming removed 0 bases at V and 2 bases at J, with 8 bases between. There are 14 residues in the CDR3. The CDR3 sequence is CASSVGGGNYGYTF. DNA of the CDR3: TGTGCCAGCAGCGTAGGGGGCGGAAACTATGGCTACACCTTC.

This clone has only one observation. This chain connects TRBV29-1 to TRBJ1-1, with 8 bases that match TRBD1. This CDR3 spans 10 amino acids. The junction had 2 bases not matched to a gene; V was cut back by 7 bases and J by 7 bases. Germline CDR1 SQVTM, CDR2 ANQGSEA. CDR3 bases: TGCAGCGCGGGGACAGGTGAAGCTTTCTTT. It is translated as CSAGTGEAFF.

This clone appeared a few times. The chain has TRBV6-2 or TRBV6-3 and TRBJ1-1; a possible D gene is TRBD1 (5 bases). CDR1 is MNHEY, CDR2 SVGEGT, per germline. Deletions cut 5 bases from V and 1 base from J, with 11 bases between. The CDR3 totals 14 residues. CDR3 sequence: CASSLYGQNTEAFF. CDR3 DNA sequence: TGTGCCAGCAGTCTATACGGACAGAACACTGAAGCTTTCTTT.

V usage is TRBV11-2 and J usage is TRBJ1-6; 7 nucleotides align to TRBD1. There are 16 residues in the CDR3. Unmatched junction bases numbered 6, after V lost 4 bases and J lost 3 bases. Germline loops: CDR1 SGHAT, CDR2 FQNNGV. CDR3 coding DNA: TGTGCCAGCAGCTCGTTGACAGGGAGCTATAATTCACCCCTCCACTTT. This sequence encodes CASSSLTGSYNSPLHF.

This clone occurred a few times. The chain couples TRBV7-2 to TRBJ2-7, with D possibly TRBD1 on 6 matching bases. Trimming removed 4 bases from V and 3 bases from J, with 10 bases in between. CDR1 is SGHTA and CDR2 is FQGNSA in the germline V gene. The CDR3 loop spans 13 amino acids. The CDR3 sequence: CASSYTGFYEQYF. The CDR3 DNA is TGTGCCAGCAGCTACACAGGGTTCTACGAGCAGTACTTC.

The sample holds one count of this clone. The rearrangement links TRBV5-6 to TRBJ1-4; 10 bases are a match to TRBD1. Germline trimming cut 4 bases from V and 4 bases from J; bases unmatched to any gene: 4. CDR3 length: 15 residues. Germline CDR1 and CDR2: SGHDT and YYEEEE. CDR3 nucleotide sequence: TGTGCCAGCAGCCGGGACAGGGGACTTAATGAAAAACTGTTTTTT. This translates into CASSRDRGLNEKLFF.

V is TRBV4-3 and J is TRBJ2-2; a possible D gene is TRBD1 (7 bases). CDR3 length: 17 residues. In germline, CDR1 is LGHNA, CDR2 YSLEER. Trimming shortened V by 0 bases and J by 2 bases, and 13 bases separated the two germline ends. CDR3 nucleotides: TGCGCCAGCAGCCAAGATCGCGGGACAGCCAACACCGGGGAGCTGTTTTTT. Its protein is CASSQDRGTANTGELFF.

This clone was detected once. The J gene is TRBJ2-3, the V gene TRBV11-3, with 10 bases identical to TRBD2. Germline assignment: CDR1 SGHNT and CDR2 YENEEA. This CDR3 has 17 residues. With 1 base clipped from V and 1 base from J, the junction kept 5 bases outside the gene matches. CDR3 sequence: CASSLGVLAGGTDTQYF. For the CDR3, the DNA is TGTGCCAGCAGCTTAGGGGTCCTAGCGGGAGGCACAGATACGCAGTATTTT.

The V and J genes are TRBV2 and TRBJ2-7; 10 bases fit TRBD2. The germline gives CDR1 SNHLY, CDR2 FYNNEI. CDR3 length equals 12 residues. The V and J ends lost 8 bases and 3 bases, in that order; junction bases with no gene match: 1. The CDR3 DNA sequence: TGTGCCAGCCAGCGGGAGGGCTACGAGCAGTACTTC. It specifies CASQREGYEQYF.